This T cell receptor beta chain was documented in a study of Ad26.COV2.S vaccination and SARS-CoV-2 variants. Treatment described: roughly 18 received Ad26.COV2.S at low or high dose, single or two shots; about 5 received placebo; per-sample allocation not given. Vaccine and placebo recipients were sampled on day 63 after the first injection. A word on this clone: Its antigen is currently unknown. One end of the junction does not line up with germline, which may come from a read error.

Sequenced by immunoSEQ multiplex PCR; TCRdb stores in-frame clones only, minus some. There are about 250,000 clones in the sample; around 87% occur only once, and about 3.6% lies in the top ten. The CDR3 extends over 15 amino acids. Germline values: CDR1 SSHAT, CDR2 FNYEAQ (reference sequence). Study results and limitations: Once vaccination had occurred, spike-specific CD8+ and CD4+ T cell responses reportedly showed substantial breadth. The TCR-based breadth and depth measures might underestimate overall T cell responses.

The clonotype was recovered from a person between 18 and 65 years old who received the Ad26.COV2.S COVID-19 vaccine or a placebo. The chain carries TRBV7-7 and TRBJ2-3; D is uncertain. The sample consisted of peripheral blood, taken in a trial of Ad26.COV2.S vaccine versus placebo. The CDR3 here is CASSLGLGYTDTQYF. In nucleotides, the CDR3 is TGTGCTAGCAGCTTAGGATTGGGGTACACAGATACGCAGTATTTT.